This entry concerns a single T cell receptor beta chain. As yet, its antigen is unknown. The junction differs from germline at one of its ends, possibly a read error. Germline V gene lookup returns CDR1 LNHDA and CDR2 SQIVND (reference sequence). The CDR3 consists of 15 residues. Only in-frame clones appear in the TCRdb table, and some are missing; sequencing was by immunoSEQ multiplex PCR. There are about 61,000 clones in the sample; roughly 90% occur only once, and about 20% lies in the top ten. This entry comes from a study of T cells in localized non-small cell lung cancer. Study-wide findings and caveats: Sequencing, confined to only one tumor region, leaves heterogeneity possible.

Material: peripheral blood, obtained before any cancer treatment. The TCR originated in a man aged 40-75 years with stage I squamous cell lung carcinoma. V and J are TRBV19 and TRBJ2-5, with 9 bases matching TRBD1. Here the CDR3 DNA reads TGTGCCAGTAGTATATGGACAGGGGACCACGAGACCCAGTACTTC. Protein sequence: CASSIWTGDHETQYF.